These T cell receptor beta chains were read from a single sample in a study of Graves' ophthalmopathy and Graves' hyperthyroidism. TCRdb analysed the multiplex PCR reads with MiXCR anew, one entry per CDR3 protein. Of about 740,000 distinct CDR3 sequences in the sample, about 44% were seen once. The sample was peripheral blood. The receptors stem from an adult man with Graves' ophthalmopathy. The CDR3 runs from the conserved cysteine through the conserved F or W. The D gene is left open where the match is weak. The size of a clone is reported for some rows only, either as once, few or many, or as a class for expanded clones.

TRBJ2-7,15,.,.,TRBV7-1,CASSSWTALGYEQYF,TGTGCCAGCAGCTCTTGGACAGCCTTAGGCTACGAGCAGTACTTC
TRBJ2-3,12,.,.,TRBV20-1,CSASGPTDTQYF,TGCAGTGCTAGTGGCCCCACAGATACGCAGTATTTT
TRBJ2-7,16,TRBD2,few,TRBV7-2,CASRRTSGGNNYEQYF,TGTGCCAGCAGACGGACTAGCGGGGGAAACAACTACGAGCAGTACTTC
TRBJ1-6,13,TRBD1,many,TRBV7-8,CASSSSDRARLHF,TGTGCCAGCAGCTCCAGTGACAGGGCCCGCCTCCACTTT
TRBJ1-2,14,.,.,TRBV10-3,CASLGREWNYGYTF,TGTGCCAGTCTCGGGAGGGAGTGGAACTATGGCTACACCTTC
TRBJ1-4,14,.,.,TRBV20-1,CSASLAGIQEKLFF,TGCAGTGCTAGTTTGGCAGGGATACAGGAAAAACTGTTTTTT
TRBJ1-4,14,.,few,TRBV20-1,CSASGPGAIGKLFF,TGCAGTGCCAGCGGTCCGGGGGCTATCGGAAAACTGTTTTTT
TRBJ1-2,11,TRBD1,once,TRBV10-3,CAITGGQGYTF,TGTGCCATCACTGGGGGACAGGGCTACACCTTC
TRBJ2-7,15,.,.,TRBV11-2,CASSINWAGDYEQYF,TGTGCCAGCAGTATCAACTGGGCAGGGGACTACGAGCAGTACTTC
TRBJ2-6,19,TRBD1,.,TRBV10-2,CASSQSADRGLTGANVLTF,TGCGCCAGCAGTCAATCGGCGGACAGGGGGCTAACTGGGGCCAACGTCCTGACTTTC
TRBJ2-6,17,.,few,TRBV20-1,CSARPRGRASGANVLTF,TGCAGTGCTAGACCCAGGGGCAGGGCCTCTGGGGCCAACGTCCTGACTTTC
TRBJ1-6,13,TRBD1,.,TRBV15,CAWTMRQGSPLHF,TGTGCCTGGACGATGAGACAGGGGTCACCCCTCCACTTT
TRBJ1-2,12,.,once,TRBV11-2,CASSPDLKGYTF,TGTGCCAGCAGCCCGGACCTTAAGGGCTACACCTTC
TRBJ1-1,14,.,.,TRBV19,CASSIIKESNEAFF,TGTGCCAGTAGTATAATTAAGGAATCCAACGAAGCTTTCTTT
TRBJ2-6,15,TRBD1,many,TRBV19,CASTTGGAGANVLTF,TGTGCCAGTACCACAGGGGGCGCTGGGGCCAACGTCCTGACTTTC
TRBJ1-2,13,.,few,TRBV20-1,CSARGVSDYGYTF,TGCAGTGCTAGAGGGGTTTCTGACTATGGCTACACCTTC
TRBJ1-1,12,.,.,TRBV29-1,CSAQAPRGEAFF,TGCAGCGCCCAGGCCCCTCGAGGTGAAGCTTTCTTT
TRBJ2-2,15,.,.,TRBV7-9,CASSLVREPTGELFF,TGTGCCAGCAGCTTGGTACGGGAGCCCACCGGGGAGCTGTTTTTT
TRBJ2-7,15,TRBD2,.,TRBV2,CASPTPLAGSYEQYF,TGTGCCAGCCCCACCCCGCTAGCGGGGTCCTACGAGCAGTACTTC
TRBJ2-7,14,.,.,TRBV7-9,CASSPGTSTGEQYF,TGTGCCAGCAGCCCGGGCACTAGCACGGGCGAGCAGTACTTC
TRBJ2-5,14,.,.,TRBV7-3,CASSSTRNQETQYF,TGTGCCAGCAGCTCAACCAGAAACCAAGAGACCCAGTACTTC
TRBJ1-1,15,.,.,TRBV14,CASSQGRGWNTEAFF,TGTGCCAGCAGCCAAGGGAGGGGCTGGAACACTGAAGCTTTCTTT
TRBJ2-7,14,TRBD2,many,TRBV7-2,CASSRTSGNYEQYF,TGTGCCAGCAGCCGGACTAGCGGAAACTACGAGCAGTACTTC
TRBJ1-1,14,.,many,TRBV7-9,CASRDDRKNTEAFF,TGTGCCAGCAGAGATGACAGGAAGAACACTGAAGCTTTCTTT
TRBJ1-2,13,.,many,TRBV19,CASNSRVAYGYTF,TGTGCCAGTAACAGCAGGGTGGCCTATGGCTACACCTTC
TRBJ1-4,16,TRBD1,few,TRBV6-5,CASSRGTGGSDEKLFF,TGTGCCAGCAGCCGTGGGACAGGGGGCTCAGATGAAAAACTGTTTTTT
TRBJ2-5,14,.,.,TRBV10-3,CASSLRGSRETQYF,TGTGCCAGCAGTTTGAGGGGTTCTAGAGAGACCCAGTACTTC
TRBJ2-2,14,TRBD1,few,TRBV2,CASSLQGAGGELFF,TGTGCCAGCAGTCTACAGGGGGCAGGCGGGGAGCTGTTTTTT
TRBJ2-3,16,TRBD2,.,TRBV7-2,CASNPGTSGEGDTQYF,TGTGCCAGCAATCCGGGGACTAGCGGGGAGGGAGATACGCAGTATTTT
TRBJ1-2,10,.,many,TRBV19,CASKATGYTF,TGTGCCAGTAAGGCCACCGGGTACACCTTC
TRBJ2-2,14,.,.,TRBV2,CASSEVRYTGELFF,TGTGCCAGCAGTGAAGTGCGGTACACCGGGGAGCTGTTTTTT
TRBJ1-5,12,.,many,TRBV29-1,CSVQQTDQPQHF,TGCAGCGTTCAACAGACGGATCAGCCCCAGCATTTT
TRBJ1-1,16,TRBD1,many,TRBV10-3,CAISEPQGERHTEAFF,TGTGCCATCAGTGAGCCGCAGGGGGAGAGACACACTGAAGCTTTCTTT
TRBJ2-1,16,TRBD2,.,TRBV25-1,CASSEYPSGRINEQFF,TGTGCCAGCAGTGAATATCCTAGCGGGAGGATCAATGAGCAGTTCTTC
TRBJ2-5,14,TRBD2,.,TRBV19,CASTSGGAPETQYF,TGTGCCAGTACCTCGGGGGGGGCGCCAGAGACCCAGTACTTC
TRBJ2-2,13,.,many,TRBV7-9,CASSLGSGGELFF,TGTGCCAGCAGCTTAGGGAGCGGCGGGGAGCTGTTTTTT
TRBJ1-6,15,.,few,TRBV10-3,CASSYYGQNNSPLHF,TGTGCCAGCAGTTACTACGGACAAAATAATTCACCCCTCCACTTT
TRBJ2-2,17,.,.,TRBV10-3,CAIRAGIGGPNTGELFF,TGTGCCATCAGGGCCGGGATTGGCGGACCGAACACCGGGGAGCTGTTTTTT
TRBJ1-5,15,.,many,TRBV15,CATSRERTADQPQHF,TGTGCCACCAGCAGAGAGAGGACAGCCGATCAGCCCCAGCATTTT
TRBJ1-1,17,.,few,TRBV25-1,CASSYTLGPSMNTEAFF,TGTGCCAGCAGTTACACATTGGGCCCAAGCATGAACACTGAAGCTTTCTTT